This TCR beta chain was sequenced for a study of CD8 T cells in Susac syndrome. CDR1 and CDR2 (germline): MNHEY, SMNVEV (reference sequence). V gave up 3 bases and J gave up 6 bases, with 15 bases separating them. This CDR3 is 15 amino acids long. FACS enriched CD8+ TEMRA cells, while bulk CD8+ and CD4+ were negatively isolated. It was with random hexamers that roughly 0.5 to 1 ug RNA was reverse transcribed. The amplification used immunoSEQ multiplex PCR on TCR beta CDR3; it spanned 54 Vbeta and 13 Jbeta. One entry per CDR3 protein results from TCRdb running MiXCR on the immunoSEQ multiplex PCR reads. The sample shows under 200,000 distinct CDR3 sequences, roughly 94% of them seen only once.

The receptor was derived from a human donor in good health. Sequencing used CD4+ T cells from PBMCs. The V call is TRBV27, the J call TRBJ2-1, with D perhaps matching TRBD1 or TRBD2 (5 bases each). The CDR3 is CASSFRVPRGNEQFF. The CDR3, as DNA: TGTGCCAGCAGTTTCCGGGTCCCGAGGGGCAATGAGCAGTTCTTC.